This T cell receptor (beta chain) appears in the sequencing data of a study of vaccination effects on CD4 cells after COVID-19. Broader study findings: Late after vaccination, infection- and vaccine-induced clones showed marked clonal contraction. Common cold coronaviruses were cross-recognized by only 1 of 255 vaccine-induced clones in healthy vaccinees.

Antigen-specific CD4+ T cells were expanded (with viral peptide pools) by the ViraFEST assay ahead of sequencing. The culture ran for approximately 10 days, and then CD4+ T cells were isolated. None of these healthy vaccinees had been infected with SARS-CoV-2 before vaccination. Researchers reported culturing 2 million to 2.5 million PBMC in each well, adding about 11 IU/ml IL-2 and 10 ug/ml peptides. Libraries were prepared by immunoSEQ multiplex PCR; TCRdb keeps only in-frame clonotypes and omits some of them. The sample contains roughly 20,000 clones, almost 70% of which appear only once. This clone occurred once. Its target is unknown. The sequence was collected from a human donor who received a COVID-19 vaccine. Sequences were derived from CD4+ T cells from PBMCs cultured with HCoV-NL63 spike peptides, sampled before COVID-19 vaccination.

CDR3: CASSPPSGLASHEQYF. The DNA of the CDR3 is TGTGCCAGCTCACCACCGAGCGGACTGGCTTCCCACGAGCAGTACTTC. The chain is built from TRBV18 and TRBJ2-7, with D possibly matching TRBD2 (5 bases). Trimming stripped 0 bases from V and 5 bases from J, with 17 bases between. Germline loops: CDR1 KGHSH, CDR2 LQKENI. CDR3 length: 16 amino acids.